This T cell receptor beta chain was profiled in a study of T cells in Graves' hyperthyroidism and ophthalmopathy. Study outcomes and limitations: Before onset, by a median of around six months, the model predicted ophthalmopathy.

The PBMCs had their origin in about 9.7 ml of fresh peripheral blood. This clonotype appeared many times. Its antigen is unknown. What was amplified from RNA transcripts were TCR beta CDR3 regions. Carried out on the TCR CDR3, a first-round RT-PCR used the HTBI primer set. TCRdb independently ran MiXCR on the multiplex PCR reads; one entry per CDR3 protein. Of 560,000 or so distinct CDR3 sequences in the sample, approximately 20% were seen once. Sequenced sample: blood. This clonotype was obtained from a middle-aged man with Graves' ophthalmopathy.

CDR3 sequence reads: CASSQAGAGNTEAFF. CDR3 DNA: TGTGCCAGCAGCCAAGCTGGCGCAGGGAACACTGAAGCTTTCTTT. This rearrangement joins TRBV3-1 to TRBJ1-1; D call uncertain. CDR3 size: 15 residues. Germline V lookup: CDR1 LGHDT, CDR2 YNNKEL (reference sequence). Trimming stripped 1 base from V and 1 base from J, with 10 bases between.